This TCR beta chain was recovered during a study of CD8 T cell repertoires and HIV-1 epitope variants. Generated by immunoSEQ multiplex PCR, the TCRdb table keeps only in-frame clones and is missing some. The sample shows 95,000 or so clones, roughly four fifths of them seen only once. The CDR3 covers 13 residues. Germline assignment: CDR1 SNHLY and CDR2 FYNNEI. Trimming removed 9 bases at V and 6 bases at J, with 15 bases between. V is TRBV2 and J is TRBJ2-1; TRBD1 might be the D (6 bases). Specimen: uncultured baseline CD8+ T cells from peripheral blood mononuclear cells (PBMCs). The receptor was derived from a male donor with HIV. CDR3: CARSGQLGNEQFF. DNA for the CDR3: TGTGCCAGGTCAGGACAGTTGGGCAATGAGCAGTTCTTC.